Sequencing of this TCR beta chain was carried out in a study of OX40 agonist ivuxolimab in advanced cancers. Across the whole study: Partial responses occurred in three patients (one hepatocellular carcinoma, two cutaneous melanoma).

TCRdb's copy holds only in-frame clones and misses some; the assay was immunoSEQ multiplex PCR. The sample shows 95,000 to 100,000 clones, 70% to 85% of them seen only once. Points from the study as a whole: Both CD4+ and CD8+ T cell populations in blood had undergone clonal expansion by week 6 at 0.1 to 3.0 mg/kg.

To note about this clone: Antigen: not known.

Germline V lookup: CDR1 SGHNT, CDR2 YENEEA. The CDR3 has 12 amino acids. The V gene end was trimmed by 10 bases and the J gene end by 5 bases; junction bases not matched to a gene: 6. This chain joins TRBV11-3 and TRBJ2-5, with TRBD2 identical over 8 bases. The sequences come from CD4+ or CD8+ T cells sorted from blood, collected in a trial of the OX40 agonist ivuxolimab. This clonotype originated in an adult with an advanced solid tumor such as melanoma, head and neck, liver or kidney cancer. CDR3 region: CANRLAWETQYF. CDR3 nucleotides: TGTGCCAACCGACTAGCGTGGGAGACCCAGTACTTC.